Listed below are T cell receptor beta chains from one sample, sequenced in a study of T cell repertoires in aging, cancer and after chemotherapy. In TCRdb, the multiplex PCR reads were re-called with MiXCR into one record per CDR3 protein. The sample includes some 1,600 distinct CDR3 sequences, 20% to 25% of them seen just once. Material: blood. Source of these receptors: a human donor with a solid tumor. CDR3s leave out the opening cysteine and the closing phenylalanine or tryptophan. Each record gives: V gene, clone size, J gene, CDR3 protein. Clone size is not always given. Where it is, it says once, few, many or a class for expanded clones.

V gene: TRBV20-1
clone size: medium-sized
J gene: TRBJ1-5
CDR3 protein: SASTGGRGNQPQH

V gene: TRBV6-2/TRBV6-3
clone size: medium-sized
J gene: TRBJ2-7
CDR3 protein: ASIQTIPTSWYEQY

V gene: TRBV20-1
clone size: medium-sized
J gene: TRBJ2-3
CDR3 protein: SASGQPQY

V gene: TRBV11-2
clone size: .
J gene: TRBJ1-5
CDR3 protein: ASSLEGGAGQPQH

V gene: TRBV20-1
clone size: .
J gene: TRBJ2-1
CDR3 protein: SARGWGQGPVDEQF

V gene: TRBV20-1
clone size: medium-sized
J gene: TRBJ2-1
CDR3 protein: SARVLAERDEQF

V gene: TRBV6-2/TRBV6-3
clone size: medium-sized
J gene: TRBJ2-7
CDR3 protein: ASSYQLAGGPAYEQY

V gene: TRBV20-1
clone size: medium-sized
J gene: TRBJ2-1
CDR3 protein: SAREAGYPYNEQF

V gene: TRBV2
clone size: .
J gene: TRBJ2-1
CDR3 protein: ASTYNEQF

V gene: TRBV15
clone size: .
J gene: TRBJ1-5
CDR3 protein: ATSNVGGEPQH

V gene: TRBV5-3
clone size: .
J gene: TRBJ2-3
CDR3 protein: ASSPGHTSTDKQY

V gene: TRBV29-1
clone size: large
J gene: TRBJ2-1
CDR3 protein: SGQVGGRSNEQF

V gene: TRBV28
clone size: once
J gene: TRBJ1-2
CDR3 protein: ASSRGFSRDQSRGYT

V gene: TRBV20-1
clone size: medium-sized
J gene: TRBJ2-5
CDR3 protein: SAPGTEETQY

V gene: TRBV27
clone size: .
J gene: TRBJ2-1
CDR3 protein: ASSYLAGFYNEQF

V gene: TRBV20-1
clone size: medium-sized
J gene: TRBJ1-2
CDR3 protein: SASLDRDDGYT

V gene: TRBV6-1
clone size: medium-sized
J gene: TRBJ2-6
CDR3 protein: ASSARTGTTGANVLT

V gene: TRBV4-3
clone size: medium-sized
J gene: TRBJ2-6
CDR3 protein: ASGGGSGANVLT

V gene: TRBV29-1
clone size: medium-sized
J gene: TRBJ1-1
CDR3 protein: SEKLQGAEAF

V gene: TRBV5-6
clone size: medium-sized
J gene: TRBJ2-1
CDR3 protein: ASSPIAGNEQF

V gene: TRBV7-9
clone size: medium-sized
J gene: TRBJ2-7
CDR3 protein: ASGLLEQY

V gene: TRBV7-2
clone size: few
J gene: TRBJ1-5
CDR3 protein: ASSSGGFNQPQH

V gene: TRBV19
clone size: .
J gene: TRBJ1-1
CDR3 protein: ASSGPTASDYEAF

V gene: TRBV15
clone size: .
J gene: TRBJ1-2
CDR3 protein: ATSRDRAGTEGYT

V gene: TRBV4-2
clone size: .
J gene: TRBJ2-3
CDR3 protein: ANSQDWAGGSPTVADTQY

V gene: TRBV6-1
clone size: medium-sized
J gene: TRBJ2-1
CDR3 protein: ASGTWGQGSEF

V gene: TRBV20-1
clone size: medium-sized
J gene: TRBJ1-1
CDR3 protein: SARFRDRNTEAF

V gene: TRBV5-1
clone size: few
J gene: TRBJ1-4
CDR3 protein: ASSLVTTTNEKLF

V gene: TRBV24-1
clone size: medium-sized
J gene: TRBJ2-2
CDR3 protein: ATSDLRETGELF

V gene: TRBV27
clone size: medium-sized
J gene: TRBJ2-2
CDR3 protein: ASSLSRSSGELF

V gene: TRBV7-9
clone size: .
J gene: TRBJ2-1
CDR3 protein: ASDRDRVSGEQF

V gene: TRBV14
clone size: .
J gene: TRBJ2-5
CDR3 protein: ASSQAGALGTQY

V gene: TRBV19
clone size: medium-sized
J gene: TRBJ1-1
CDR3 protein: ASRSLRGNTEAF

V gene: TRBV5-3
clone size: few
J gene: TRBJ1-2
CDR3 protein: ASSPTGGEGRT

V gene: TRBV6-5
clone size: medium-sized
J gene: TRBJ1-6
CDR3 protein: ASSARQEGNSPLH

V gene: TRBV3-1
clone size: .
J gene: TRBJ2-1
CDR3 protein: ASSQGRGGGF